This TCR beta chain originates from a study of CD8 T cells in ankylosing spondylitis. TCRdb analysed the 5' RACE reads with MiXCR anew, one entry per CDR3 protein. Altogether some 340,000 distinct CDR3 sequences are present, about 15% being singletons, with the ten largest covering roughly 0.99%. In regard to this clonotype: Its target is not known.

From germline, CDR1 is SQVTM and CDR2 ANQGSEA. This CDR3 region has 14 residues. V was clipped by 1 base and J by 0 bases, with 9 bases between them. Study findings and constraints: Ankylosing spondylitis blood appeared to carry a characteristic TCR beta motif of roughly eight highly homologous variants. Peripheral blood samples showed relatively rare disease-linked clones, and these clones were CD8+.

The receptor comes from a male donor with ankylosing spondylitis or in good health (not recorded which). V is TRBV29-1 and J is TRBJ1-2; D not resolved. Sequenced material: blood, either unsorted or a sorted T cell fraction (not recorded which). Here the CDR3 DNA reads TGCAGCGTTGAAGTCAAGCAGCCTAACTATGGCTACACCTTC. It specifies CSVEVKQPNYGYTF. The entire variable domain, with the rest obtained from reference TRBV29-1 and TRBJ1-2, is as follows: SAVISQKPSRDICQRGTSLTIQCQVDSQVTMMFWYRQQPGQSLTLIATANQGSEATYESGFVIDKFPISRPNLTFSTLTVSNMSPEDSSIYLCSVEVKQPNYGYTFGSGTRLTVV.